The source of this T cell receptor (delta chain) is a study of Vδ1+ human thymocytes. Thymocytes were sorted as CD3+ TCRVdelta1+ TCRVdelta2- after alphabeta T cell depletion. The germline CDR1 and CDR2 sequences are TSWWSYY and QGS. This CDR3 is 25 amino acids long. V was pared by 1 base and J by 0 bases, with 26 bases of the junction left unmatched. Broader study findings: Thymic TRG and TRD repertoires appeared highly polyclonal, with Gaussian CDR3 length distributions. Despite high sort purity, about 20% of thymic T cell receptor delta sequences were Vdelta2.

Sequences come from RNA converted to cDNA by reverse transcription. CDR3 amplicons came from multiplex PCR with pooled V-gene forward and constant-region reverse primers. TCRdb redid the clone calls on the multiplex PCR reads with CATT. The table includes 80,000 or so delta-chain clones, around 32% detected once. This clone was detected only a few times. What it recognizes is unknown. J is TRDJ1 and V is TRDV1, with 13 bases aligning to TRDD3. The TCR comes from a boy under three years old who had congenital heart surgery. Material: Vdelta1+ gamma-delta thymocytes from the thymus. Subset of the sample: FACS-sorted CD3+ TCRalphabeta- TCRVdelta1+ TCRVdelta2- thymocytes. The DNA of the CDR3 is TGTGCTCTTGGGGAACGTAGTCGATCGCCCCCCCACTGGGGGATACGGGACCTGTACACCGATAAACTCATCTTT. This gives the protein CALGERSRSPPHWGIRDLYTDKLIF.